These T cell receptor beta chains were read from a single sample in a study of Graves' ophthalmopathy and Graves' hyperthyroidism. TCRdb used MiXCR to reprocess the multiplex PCR reads, holding one entry per CDR3 protein. Seen here are 680,000 or so distinct CDR3 sequences, around a fifth observed once, and the top ten hold more than 5.5%. The source material was peripheral blood. The receptors come from a woman under 30 with stable Graves' hyperthyroidism. Some clones in this sample may be carry-over from other donors' samples. Each CDR3 is given with its conserved first and last residue. The order of the fields is V gene, J gene, CDR3 protein.

TRBV11-1	TRBJ1-1	CASSREEGSRMNTEAFF
TRBV12-3/TRBV12-4	TRBJ1-1	CASTKTYMAFF
TRBV6-5	TRBJ2-4	CASSYTDRGSGTKNIQYF
TRBV5-1	TRBJ2-2	CASSLDAGAGELFF
TRBV12-3/TRBV12-4	TRBJ1-1	CASSLRVVDTEAFF
TRBV19	TRBJ1-1	CASSQTEISTEAFF
TRBV14	TRBJ2-2	CASSQFRTANTGELFF
TRBV18	TRBJ1-2	CASSPALTNDGYTF
TRBV12-3/TRBV12-4	TRBJ1-3	CASSTRLNSGNTIYF
TRBV3-1	TRBJ2-7	CASSLLPTGSPLYEQYF